The rows below give T cell receptor beta chains drawn from one sample of a study of blood T cell repertoires in COVID-19. The method was immunoSEQ multiplex PCR; TCRdb's version includes in-frame clones alone and lacks a portion of them. The table includes some 130,000 clones, approximately 88% detected once. Sequences were obtained from peripheral blood. The receptors come from a man in his forties or fifties with acute or convalescent COVID-19. Both conserved end residues are part of each CDR3. D genes are given only for firm matches. Expanded clones are given a class, and other clones once, few, many or no size at all.

CDR3 length,V gene,clone size,J gene,D gene,CDR3 protein,CDR3 DNA
16,TRBV7-2,-,TRBJ1-4,-,CASSLSYRAGNEKLFF,TGTGCCAGCAGCCTATCCTACAGGGCTGGGAATGAAAAACTGTTTTTT
12,TRBV5-1,-,TRBJ1-1,-,CASSYRNTEAFF,TGCGCCAGCAGCTACAGGAACACTGAAGCTTTCTTT
13,TRBV2,-,TRBJ2-7,TRBD1,CASREGGREPQYF,TGTGCCAGCAGGGAAGGGGGCCGCGAGCCCCAGTACTTC
13,TRBV6-5,-,TRBJ1-1,TRBD1,CAGSVRGITEAFF,TGTGCCGGGTCGGTCAGGGGGATCACTGAAGCTTTCTTT
16,TRBV19,-,TRBJ2-3,-,CASSIVTGSPTDTQYF,TGTGCCAGTAGTATAGTAACGGGATCCCCCACAGATACGCAGTATTTT
16,TRBV9,-,TRBJ1-6,-,CASSVAAGVYNSPLHF,TGTGCCAGCAGCGTAGCCGCCGGGGTCTATAATTCACCCCTCCACTTT
18,TRBV24-1,once,TRBJ2-3,-,CATSDPRGPVRSTDTQYF,TGTGCCACCAGTGACCCCAGGGGTCCGGTGAGGAGCACAGATACGCAGTATTTT
17,TRBV18,-,TRBJ2-7,-,CASSPIESVGSSYEQYF,TGTGCCAGCTCACCTATCGAGTCGGTTGGGAGCTCCTACGAGCAGTACTTC
18,TRBV27,-,TRBJ1-6,-,CASSLSGATGSYNSPLHF,TGTGCCAGCAGTTTATCGGGGGCCACAGGCTCCTATAATTCACCCCTCCACTTT
15,TRBV7-2,-,TRBJ1-1,-,CASSLKQGGYTEAFF,TGTGCCAGCAGCTTAAAACAGGGAGGGTACACTGAAGCTTTCTTT
15,TRBV27,-,TRBJ1-5,-,CASSLSRALDQPQHF,TGTGCCAGCAGTTTATCGCGGGCCCTGGATCAGCCCCAGCATTTT
13,TRBV5-1,-,TRBJ1-2,TRBD1,CASSSLTTGPTAF,TGCGCCAGCAGCTCCCTCACGACAGGGCCCACGGCCTTC
15,TRBV28,once,TRBJ1-2,-,CASSSPRAGADGYTF,TGTGCCAGCAGTTCCCCCCGGGCAGGGGCCGATGGCTACACCTTC
16,TRBV2,-,TRBJ2-1,-,CANSGSEKGFYNEQFF,TGTGCCAACTCCGGCTCCGAGAAGGGGTTCTACAATGAGCAGTTCTTC
14,TRBV3-1/TRBV3-2,once,TRBJ1-1,-,CASSPQQGGAEAFF,TGTGCCAGCAGCCCCCAACAGGGTGGCGCTGAAGCTTTCTTT
13,TRBV19,-,TRBJ2-7,-,CASSITGSYEQYF,TGTGCCAGTAGTATAACAGGGTCGTACGAGCAGTACTTC
15,TRBV7-3,-,TRBJ1-1,TRBD1,CASSLTGTGISEAFF,TGTGCCAGCAGCTTAACGGGGACAGGGATATCTGAAGCTTTCTTT
14,TRBV6-5,-,TRBJ1-2,-,CASTTVTGNYGYTF,TGTGCCAGCACCACTGTAACAGGGAACTATGGCTACACCTTC
15,TRBV19,-,TRBJ1-5,TRBD1,CASRRQGRYNQPQHF,TGTGCCAGTAGGAGACAGGGAAGATACAATCAGCCCCAGCATTTT
15,TRBV5-1,-,TRBJ2-5,-,CASSLGSGYKETQYF,TGCGCCAGCAGCTTGGGCTCCGGGTATAAAGAGACCCAGTACTTC
15,TRBV3-1/TRBV3-2,once,TRBJ2-2,-,CASSQGGQVTGELFF,TGTGCCAGCAGCCAAGGCGGGCAGGTCACCGGGGAGCTGTTTTTT
15,TRBV28,-,TRBJ1-2,TRBD1,CASSFAPGQNYGYTF,TGTGCCAGCAGTTTCGCCCCGGGACAGAACTATGGCTACACCTTC
12,TRBV6-6,-,TRBJ2-7,-,CASAQGSYEQYF,TGTGCCAGCGCCCAGGGGTCCTACGAGCAGTACTTC
14,TRBV28,once,TRBJ1-1,-,CASRNRKMNTEAFF,TGTGCCAGCAGAAACAGAAAAATGAACACTGAAGCTTTCTTT
13,TRBV30,-,TRBJ1-2,TRBD1,CAWVRDRESGYTF,TGTGCCTGGGTCCGGGACAGGGAGAGTGGCTACACCTTC
14,TRBV2,-,TRBJ1-5,TRBD1,CASSEQGGNQPQHF,TGTGCCAGCAGTGAACAGGGGGGCAATCAGCCCCAGCATTTT